These 4 T cell receptor beta chains came from one sample sequenced in a study of cytomegalovirus exposure and HLA in healthy donors. Amplification used 60 Vbeta primers and 13 Jbeta primers. Measured with immunoSEQ multiplex PCR; TCRdb has only the in-frame clones, and not every one. The sample spans 75,000 to 95,000 clones; the ten largest clones claim 1.5%. The sequenced sample consisted of PBMCs. The receptors were sampled from a woman in her sixties or seventies in good health and CMV-seronegative.

With respect to this clone: Other DNA sequences in this sample translate to the same CDR3. The J gene is TRBJ1-2, the V gene TRBV28, with D unresolved. V was cut by 5 bases and J by 5 bases, with 18 bases left in between. The CDR3 consists of 15 residues. Germline V gene sequence: CDR1 MDHEN, CDR2 SYDVKM. The CDR3 here is CASSPGMGRGYGYTF. As DNA, the CDR3 is TGTGCCAGCAGTCCGGGCATGGGAAGAGGGTATGGCTACACCTTC.

The chain joins TRBV7-9 to TRBJ2-5; a possible D gene is TRBD2 (5 bases). This CDR3 has 14 residues. Trimming shortened V by 9 bases and J by 2 bases, and 16 bases separated the two germline ends. CDR1 is SEHNR and CDR2 is FQNEAQ in the germline V gene (reference sequence). The CDR3 bases are TGTGCCAGTGCCAATGGACTCGGGCAAGAGACCCAGTACTTC. Translating gives CASANGLGQETQYF. The full variable domain, rest sourced from reference TRBV7-9 and TRBJ2-5, is DTGVSQNPRHKITKRGQNVTFRCDPISEHNRLYWYRQTLGQGPEFLTYFQNEAQLEKSRLLSDRFSAERPKGSFSTLEIQRTEQGDSAMYLCASANGLGQETQYFGPGTRLLVL.

J is TRBJ2-1 and V is TRBV19; 11 bases agree with TRBD2. CDR1 and CDR2 (germline): LNHDA, SQIVND (reference sequence). CDR3 size: 16 residues. V trimming: 6 bases; J trimming: 3 bases; junction bases outside the gene matches: 7. The CDR3 spells CASRTSGTSGYNEQFF. The DNA for the CDR3 is TGTGCCAGTAGAACTTCCGGGACTAGCGGCTACAATGAGCAGTTCTTC.

The chain is built from TRBV7-2 and TRBJ1-1; tentative D call: TRBD1 (5 bases). Germline V gives CDR1 SGHTA, CDR2 FQGNSA. The CDR3 covers 18 residues. Trimming removed 1 base at V and 4 bases at J, with 22 bases between. The CDR3 nucleotides are TGTGCCAGCAGCTTAGTAGGATCCCGGGGCACGGGGGGCACTGAAGCTTTCTTT. Encoded protein: CASSLVGSRGTGGTEAFF.